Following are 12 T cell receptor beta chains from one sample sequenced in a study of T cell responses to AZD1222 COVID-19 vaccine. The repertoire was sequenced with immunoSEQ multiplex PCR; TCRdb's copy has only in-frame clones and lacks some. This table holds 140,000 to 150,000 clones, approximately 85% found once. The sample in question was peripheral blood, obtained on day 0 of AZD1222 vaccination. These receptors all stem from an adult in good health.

The CDR3 DNA is TGTGCCAGCAGTTTGGGGGACAGGAACACTGAAGCTTTCTTT. It translates to CASSLGDRNTEAFF. The V call is TRBV27, the J call TRBJ1-1, with TRBD1 matching 7 bases. Germline-derived CDR1 and CDR2 are MNHEY and SMNVEV (reference sequence). The CDR3 contains 14 residues. J gave up 1 base and V 3 bases, and 2 bases lay outside the gene matches.

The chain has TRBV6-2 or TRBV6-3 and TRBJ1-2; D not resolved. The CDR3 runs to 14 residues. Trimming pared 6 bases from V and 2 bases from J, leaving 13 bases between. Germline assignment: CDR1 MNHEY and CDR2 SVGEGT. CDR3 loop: CASSLGTGNYGYTF. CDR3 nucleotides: TGTGCCAGCAGCCTCGGCACTGGAAACTATGGCTACACCTTC.

The CDR3 protein is CAIGTAASSYNSPLHF. CDR3 sequence (DNA): TGTGCCATTGGGACAGCCGCCAGCTCCTATAATTCACCCCTCCACTTT. The V call is TRBV2, the J call TRBJ1-6; TRBD1 matches at 7 bases. The CDR3 is made up of 16 amino acids. Germline lookup yields CDR1 SNHLY and CDR2 FYNNEI. Unmatched junction bases numbered 9, after V lost 10 bases and J lost 0 bases. Full variable domain (missing parts from reference TRBV2 and TRBJ1-6): EPEVTQTPSHQVTQMGQEVILRCVPISNHLYFYWYRQILGQKVEFLVSFYNNEISEKSEIFDDQFSVERPDGSNFTLKIRSTKLEDSAMYFCAIGTAASSYNSPLHFGNGTRLTVT.

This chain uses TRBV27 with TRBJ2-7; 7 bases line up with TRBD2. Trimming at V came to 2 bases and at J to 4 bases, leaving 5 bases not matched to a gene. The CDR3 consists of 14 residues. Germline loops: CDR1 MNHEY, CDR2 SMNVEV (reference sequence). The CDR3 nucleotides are TGTGCCAGCAGTTTAACAGCGGGACCATACGAGCAGTACTTC. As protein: CASSLTAGPYEQYF.

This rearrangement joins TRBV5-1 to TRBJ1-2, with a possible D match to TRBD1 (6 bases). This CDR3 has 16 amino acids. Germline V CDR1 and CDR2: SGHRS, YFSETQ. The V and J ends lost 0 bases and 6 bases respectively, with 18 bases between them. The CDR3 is CASSLALQGSGDGYTF. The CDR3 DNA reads TGCGCCAGCAGCTTGGCCCTACAGGGTAGCGGTGATGGCTACACCTTC. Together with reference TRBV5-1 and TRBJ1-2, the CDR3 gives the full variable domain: KAGVTQTPRYLIKTRGQQVTLSCSPISGHRSVSWYQQTPGQGLQFLFEYFSETQRNKGNFPGRFSGRQFSNSRSEMNVSTLELGDSALYLCASSLALQGSGDGYTFGSGTRLTVV.

The CDR3 DNA follows: TGTGCCAGCAGTGAAGCGACGGGGGGAAATGAGCAGTTCTTC. The encoded protein is CASSEATGGNEQFF. This chain uses TRBV2 with TRBJ2-1, with 7 nucleotides matching TRBD2. The CDR3 extends over 14 amino acids. The V gene end was trimmed by 0 bases and the J gene end by 7 bases; junction bases not matched to a gene: 3. CDR1 SNHLY and CDR2 FYNNEI come from the germline V gene.

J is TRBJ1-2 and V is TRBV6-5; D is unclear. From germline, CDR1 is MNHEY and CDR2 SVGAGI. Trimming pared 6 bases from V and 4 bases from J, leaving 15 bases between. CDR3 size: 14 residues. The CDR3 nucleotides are TGTGCCAGCAGCCGAGAGTGGGGTTTCTATGGCTACACCTTC. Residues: CASSREWGFYGYTF.

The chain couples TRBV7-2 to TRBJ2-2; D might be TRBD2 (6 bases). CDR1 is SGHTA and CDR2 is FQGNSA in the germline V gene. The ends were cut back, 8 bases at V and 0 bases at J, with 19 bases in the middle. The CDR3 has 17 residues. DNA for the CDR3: TGTGCCAGCGGGACTCGACGCGGGCTCGCGAACACCGGGGAGCTGTTTTTT. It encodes CASGTRRGLANTGELFF.

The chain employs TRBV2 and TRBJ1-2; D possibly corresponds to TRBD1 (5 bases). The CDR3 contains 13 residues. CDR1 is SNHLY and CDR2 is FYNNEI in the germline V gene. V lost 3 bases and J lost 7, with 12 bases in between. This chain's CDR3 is CASSDIRGGGYTF. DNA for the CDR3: TGTGCCAGCAGTGATATCCGGGGGGGTGGCTACACCTTC.

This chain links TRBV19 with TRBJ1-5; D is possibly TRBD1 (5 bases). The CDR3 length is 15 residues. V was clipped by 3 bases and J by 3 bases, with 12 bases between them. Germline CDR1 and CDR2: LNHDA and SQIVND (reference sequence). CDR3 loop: CASSINSGANQPQHF. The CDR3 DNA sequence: TGTGCCAGTAGTATTAACTCCGGGGCCAATCAGCCCCAGCATTTT.

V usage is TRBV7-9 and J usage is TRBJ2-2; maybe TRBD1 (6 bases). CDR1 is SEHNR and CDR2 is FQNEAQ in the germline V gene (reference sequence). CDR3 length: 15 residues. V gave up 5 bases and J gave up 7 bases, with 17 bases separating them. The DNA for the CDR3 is TGTGCCAGCAGCCCACCATTACAGGGAAACGGGGAGCTGTTTTTT. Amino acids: CASSPPLQGNGELFF.

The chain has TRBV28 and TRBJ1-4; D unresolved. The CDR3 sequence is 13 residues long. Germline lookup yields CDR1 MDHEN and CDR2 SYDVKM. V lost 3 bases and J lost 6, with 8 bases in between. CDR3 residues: CASSLSADEKLFF. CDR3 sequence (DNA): TGTGCCAGCAGTTTGTCGGCAGATGAAAAACTGTTTTTT. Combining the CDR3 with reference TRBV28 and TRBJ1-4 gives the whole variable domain DVKVTQSSRYLVKRTGEKVFLECVQDMDHENMFWYRQDPGLGLRLIYFSYDVKMKEKGDIPEGYSVSREKKERFSLILESASTNQTSMYLCASSLSADEKLFFGSGTQLSVL.